This TCR beta chain was observed in a study of PD-L1 blockade in urothelial cancer. This table comes from immunoSEQ multiplex PCR, and its TCRdb copy is limited to in-frame clones, with some not included. The data contain 35,000 to 45,000 clones, over 75% of them singletons. The CDR3 is made up of 15 amino acids. In germline, CDR1 is SGHNT, CDR2 YYREEE (reference sequence). V lost 9 bases, J lost 0 bases, and 15 bases lay in between. This TCR was recovered from a man between 65 and 80 years old with urothelial cancer. The sample here was PBMCs, taken around atezolizumab (anti-PD-L1) treatment. The chain has TRBV5-4 and TRBJ2-2; D is possibly TRBD2 (6 bases). Written as DNA, the CDR3 is TGTGCCACCAAGAGGAGGGCCACGAACACCGGGGAGCTGTTTTTT. Protein sequence: CATKRRATNTGELFF.